The 10 T cell receptor beta chains listed next were all sequenced from one sample in a study of blood T cell repertoires in COVID-19. Repertoires were generated with immunoSEQ multiplex PCR, while TCRdb's copy carries only in-frame clones and drops some. There are over 150,000 clones in the sample; 75% to 95% occur only once, and less than 0.6% lies in the top ten. The sequencing sample was made of peripheral blood. The receptor set was obtained from a middle-aged man with acute or convalescent COVID-19.

The gene calls are TRBV5-1 and TRBJ2-1; a weak D match, TRBD1 (6 bases). Germline values: CDR1 SGHRS, CDR2 YFSETQ. V was pared by 1 base and J by 1 base, with 12 bases between. The CDR3 is 16 amino acids. CDR3 nucleotides: TGCGCCAGCAGCTTGCTAACAGGGCAGTCCTACAATGAGCAGTTCTTC. Protein: CASSLLTGQSYNEQFF.

The genes are TRBV7-9 and TRBJ2-5; D possibly corresponds to TRBD1 (5 bases). This CDR3 region has 14 residues. Trimming left V 0 bases short and J 5 bases short, with 10 bases between. Germline lookup yields CDR1 SEHNR and CDR2 FQNEAQ (reference sequence). The CDR3 protein is CASSLAGVGETQYF. CDR3 DNA: TGTGCCAGCAGCTTAGCAGGGGTGGGGGAGACCCAGTACTTC.

V gene TRBV5-1 combines with J gene TRBJ2-3, with 12 bases aligning to TRBD2. Per germline, CDR1 SGHRS and CDR2 YFSETQ. This CDR3 spans 14 amino acids. V dropped 6 bases and J dropped 6; count of bases not matched to a gene: 5. CDR3: CASKTSGSLDTQYF. In nucleotides, the CDR3 is TGCGCCAGCAAGACTAGCGGGAGTCTCGATACGCAGTATTTT.

The chain joins TRBV18 to TRBJ1-1; no clear D. This CDR3 comprises 14 residues. The germline V gene has CDR1 KGHSH and CDR2 LQKENI. V was shortened by 0 bases and J by 1 base, with 6 bases between the two germline ends. The CDR3 is CASSPPSGNTEAFF. DNA of the CDR3: TGTGCCAGCTCACCACCGTCAGGGAACACTGAAGCTTTCTTT.

V is TRBV28 and J is TRBJ2-4, with 7 positions matching TRBD1. The CDR3 sequence is 20 residues long. The V gene end was trimmed by 5 bases and the J gene end by 2 bases; junction bases not matched to a gene: 21. CDR1 and CDR2 from the germline V gene are MDHEN and SYDVKM. The CDR3 region has the DNA TGTGCCAGCAGTAGCCCCAACAGGGGTCGAAGTTCTCTCTCCAAAAACATTCAGTACTTC. Encoded protein: CASSSPNRGRSSLSKNIQYF.

The chain employs TRBV7-9 and TRBJ2-7, with unresolved D. V was clipped by 5 bases and J by 5 bases, with 16 bases between them. This CDR3 region has 14 residues. CDR1 and CDR2 (germline): SEHNR, FQNEAQ (reference sequence). The CDR3 DNA follows: TGTGCCAGCAGCCCCCCGGCCAGGCCGGACGAGCAGTACGTC. Encoded protein: CASSPPARPDEQYV.

The rearrangement links TRBV28 to TRBJ1-1; D not resolved. The CDR3 has 14 amino acids. Per germline, CDR1 MDHEN and CDR2 SYDVKM. V was clipped by 6 bases and J by 6 bases, with 17 bases between them. CDR3 nucleotide sequence: TGTGCCAGCAGGAGTGTAGTAGAGGCTGCTGAAGCTTTCTTT. Translated: CASRSVVEAAEAFF.

CDR3 sequence reads: CASGSGYNEQFF. The CDR3 DNA reads as TGTGCTAGTGGTTCGGGGTACAATGAGCAGTTCTTC. The gene calls are TRBV12-5 and TRBJ2-1; maybe TRBD2 (5 bases). The length of the CDR3 is 12 residues. Germline-derived CDR1 and CDR2 are LGHNT and FRNRAP. V lost 4 bases, J lost 4 bases, and 5 bases lay in between. Supplemented by reference TRBV12-5 and TRBJ2-1, the full variable domain reads DARVTQTPRHKVTEMGQEVTMRCQPILGHNTVFWYRQTMMQGLELLAYFRNRAPLDDSGMPKDRFSAEMPDATLATLKIQPSEPRDSAVYFCASGSGYNEQFFGPGTRLTVL.

The V and J genes are TRBV9 and TRBJ2-5; 13 bases map to TRBD2. Germline V CDR1 and CDR2: SGDLS, YYNGEE. Losses at the gene ends were 3 bases for V and 5 bases for J; bases not matched to a gene: 1. This CDR3 has 14 residues. As DNA, the CDR3 is TGTGCCAGCAGCGGGACTAGCGGGAGTGAGACCCAGTACTTC. Its protein is CASSGTSGSETQYF.

The chain has TRBV9 and TRBJ2-5; D possibly corresponds to TRBD1 (6 bases). The germline V gene encodes CDR1 SGDLS and CDR2 YYNGEE. V was pared by 0 bases and J by 5 bases, with 11 bases between. This CDR3 spans 14 amino acids. The CDR3 DNA is TGTGCCAGCAGCGTAGAGGGAAGGGGGGAGACCCAGTACTTC. Translated: CASSVEGRGETQYF. The variable domain in full, completed from reference TRBV9 and TRBJ2-5, reads DSGVTQTPKHLITATGQRVTLRCSPRSGDLSVYWYQQSLDQGLQFLIQYYNGEERAKGNILERFSAQQFPDLHSELNLSSLELGDSALYFCASSVEGRGETQYFGPGTRLLVL.